Listed below are T cell receptor beta chains from one sample, sequenced in a study of PD-1 blockade in mismatch repair-deficient tumors. Libraries were prepared by immunoSEQ multiplex PCR; TCRdb keeps only in-frame clonotypes and omits some of them. In the table there are approximately 50,000 clones, roughly 80% of which are singletons. The input for sequencing was peripheral blood, taken 4 weeks after starting pembrolizumab. The receptors here all came from an adult with mismatch repair-deficient cancer. CDR3s include the opening cysteine and the closing phenylalanine or tryptophan. A D gene is named only where the DNA matches it firmly. Not all rows give a size; the values are once, few, many and, for expanded clones, a class.

J gene | V gene | clone size | CDR3 length | D gene | CDR3 protein | CDR3 DNA
TRBJ1-2 | TRBV2 | . | 15 | . | CASSGRTAANYGYTF | TGTGCCAGCAGTGGAAGGACAGCCGCTAACTATGGCTACACCTTC
TRBJ2-2 | TRBV7-6 | . | 17 | . | CASSPLGQFLNTGELFF | TGTGCCAGCAGCCCCTTGGGACAATTCCTTAACACCGGGGAGCTGTTTTTT
TRBJ2-7 | TRBV27 | few | 13 | TRBD1 | CASQGTGMYEQYF | TGTGCCAGCCAAGGGACAGGGATGTACGAGCAGTACTTC
TRBJ1-2 | TRBV28 | . | 15 | . | CASSSTDSPLRGYTF | TGTGCCAGCAGTTCGACTGACTCGCCTTTGAGGGGCTACACCTTC
TRBJ2-2 | TRBV11-1 | . | 14 | . | CASSLTGNTGELFF | TGTGCCAGCAGCTTAACAGGGAATACTGGGGAGCTGTTTTTT
TRBJ2-1 | TRBV11-3 | once | 14 | TRBD1 | CATGTGRVSNEQFF | TGTGCCACCGGGACAGGGCGGGTAAGCAATGAGCAGTTCTTC
TRBJ1-5 | TRBV7-7 | once | 13 | . | CASSQRVGQPQHF | TGTGCTAGCAGCCAAAGGGTTGGGCAGCCCCAGCATTTT
TRBJ2-7 | TRBV7-2 | few | 11 | . | CASSPGYEQYF | TGTGCCAGCAGCCCCGGCTACGAGCAGTACTTC
TRBJ2-3 | TRBV4-1 | . | 16 | . | CASSQDQGQGSDTQYF | TGCGCCAGCAGCCAAGATCAGGGGCAGGGATCAGATACGCAGTATTTT
TRBJ1-3 | TRBV5-1 | . | 16 | . | CASSEDVAGIGNTIYF | TGCGCCAGCAGCGAGGATGTAGCCGGGATTGGAAACACCATATATTTT
TRBJ1-1 | TRBV21-1 | few | 14 | . | CASTGHLKNTEAFF | TGTGCCAGCACGGGACACCTAAAGAACACTGAAGCTTTCTTT
TRBJ2-1 | TRBV9 | . | 16 | . | CASSLHPGSSYNEQFF | TGTGCCAGCAGCCTCCATCCAGGAAGCTCCTACAATGAGCAGTTCTTC
TRBJ2-5 | TRBV2 | . | 15 | TRBD2 | CASRPRNSGKETQYF | TGTGCCAGCAGGCCCCGTAATAGCGGGAAAGAGACCCAGTACTTC
TRBJ2-1 | TRBV12-5 | . | 12 | . | CASGLTVSGQFF | TGTGCTAGTGGTTTGACGGTGTCTGGTCAGTTCTTC
TRBJ2-1 | TRBV27 | . | 14 | TRBD2 | CASRLAGVYNEQFF | TGTGCCAGCAGACTAGCGGGAGTCTACAATGAGCAGTTCTTC
TRBJ2-7 | TRBV5-1 | . | 11 | . | CASTNSYEQYF | TGCGCCAGCACCAACTCCTACGAGCAGTACTTC
TRBJ2-7 | TRBV19 | . | 15 | TRBD1 | CASSAGTGRPHEQYF | TGTGCCAGTAGTGCTGGGACAGGGAGGCCCCACGAGCAGTACTTC
TRBJ2-3 | TRBV6-5 | once | 14 | . | CASSLTWGTDTQYF | TGTGCCAGCAGTTTGACCTGGGGCACAGATACGCAGTATTTT
TRBJ2-7 | TRBV5-1 | . | 15 | TRBD2 | CASSGTSGGSHEQYF | TGCGCCAGCAGCGGAACTAGCGGGGGCTCCCACGAGCAGTACTTC
TRBJ2-7 | TRBV27 | . | 13 | . | CASSFAQAYEQYF | TGTGCCAGCAGTTTTGCACAGGCCTACGAGCAGTACTTC
TRBJ1-5 | TRBV9 | few | 13 | . | CASSLGAGQPQHF | TGTGCCAGCAGCTTAGGGGCGGGTCAGCCCCAGCATTTT
TRBJ2-4 | TRBV11-2 | . | 17 | TRBD2 | CASSLLAGVMAENIQYF | TGTGCCAGCAGCCTCCTAGCGGGAGTGATGGCTGAAAACATTCAGTACTTC
TRBJ2-5 | TRBV18 | . | 13 | . | CASSPQTQETQYF | TGTGCCAGCTCACCACAGACCCAAGAGACCCAGTACTTC
TRBJ2-5 | TRBV30 | once | 14 | TRBD1 | CAWSWGQGTETQYF | TGTGCCTGGAGTTGGGGACAGGGGACGGAGACCCAGTACTTC
TRBJ1-3 | TRBV5-5 | once | 15 | . | CASSSLVAAGNTIYF | TGTGCCAGCAGCTCCTTAGTGGCGGCGGGAAACACCATATATTTT
TRBJ2-2 | TRBV5-6 | once | 15 | TRBD2 | CASSPGLAETGELFF | TGTGCCAGCAGCCCCGGACTAGCAGAGACCGGGGAGCTGTTTTTT
TRBJ1-2 | TRBV4-3 | once | 17 | . | CASSQDIPSGRRYGYTF | TGCGCCAGCAGCCAAGATATCCCCTCTGGCCGGCGCTATGGCTACACCTTC
TRBJ1-1 | TRBV20-1 | . | 11 | . | CSARVNTEAFF | TGCAGTGCCCGGGTGAACACTGAAGCTTTCTTT
TRBJ2-3 | TRBV7-8 | . | 15 | . | CASSLQGQGRDTQYF | TGTGCCAGCAGCTTACAGGGCCAGGGTCGGGATACGCAGTATTTT
TRBJ2-2 | TRBV2 | . | 15 | . | CASSEVVYTTGELFF | TGTGCCAGCAGTGAGGTGGTCTATACCACCGGGGAGCTGTTTTTT
TRBJ2-1 | TRBV9 | medium-sized | 15 | . | CASSVGGETDNEQFF | TGTGCCAGCAGCGTAGGTGGGGAGACGGACAATGAGCAGTTCTTC
TRBJ2-7 | TRBV10-3 | . | 13 | . | CAIKETDAYEQYF | TGTGCCATCAAGGAGACGGACGCCTACGAGCAGTACTTC
TRBJ2-7 | TRBV6-5 | . | 16 | TRBD1 | CASSYSSTGGSYEQYF | TGTGCCAGCAGTTACTCGAGTACAGGGGGCTCCTACGAGCAGTACTTC
TRBJ2-5 | TRBV9 | . | 15 | . | CASSVDSGDWETQYF | TGTGCCAGCAGCGTAGACTCGGGAGATTGGGAGACCCAGTACTTC
TRBJ2-7 | TRBV9 | . | 15 | TRBD2 | CASSVALADSYEQYF | TGTGCCAGCAGCGTAGCTCTAGCGGACTCCTACGAGCAGTACTTC
TRBJ2-1 | TRBV7-7 | . | 15 | TRBD2 | CASSQAGVGVNEQFF | TGTGCTAGCAGCCAAGCGGGAGTGGGGGTCAATGAGCAGTTCTTC
TRBJ2-7 | TRBV6-1 | . | 15 | . | CASTGWGSGSYEQYF | TGTGCCAGCACGGGTTGGGGGAGTGGCTCCTACGAGCAGTACTTC
TRBJ2-7 | TRBV5-1 | . | 19 | TRBD1 | CASSLGELDRGLLWDEQYF | TGCGCCAGCAGCTTGGGCGAGTTGGACAGGGGGCTGCTTTGGGACGAGCAGTACTTC
TRBJ2-7 | TRBV9 | . | 15 | . | CASSVSPDSVYEQYF | TGTGCCAGCAGCGTATCCCCGGACTCAGTCTACGAGCAGTACTTC
TRBJ2-2 | TRBV6-1 | few | 15 | . | CAGSPGRRNTGELFF | TGTGCCGGATCACCGGGACGACGGAACACCGGGGAGCTGTTTTTT
TRBJ2-4 | TRBV29-1 | . | 13 | . | CSVEQGAGNIQYF | TGCAGCGTTGAACAGGGTGCGGGAAACATTCAGTACTTC
TRBJ2-7 | TRBV6-5 | . | 15 | TRBD1 | CASSYGQGDLYEQYF | TGTGCCAGCAGTTACGGACAGGGAGATTTGTACGAGCAGTACTTC
TRBJ2-7 | TRBV7-2 | . | 15 | . | CASSLVASHPYEQYF | TGTGCCAGCAGCTTAGTGGCTAGCCACCCCTACGAGCAGTACTTC
TRBJ2-1 | TRBV2 | once | 14 | TRBD2 | CASSIAGTYNEQFF | TGTGCCAGCAGTATAGCGGGGACCTACAATGAGCAGTTCTTC
TRBJ2-1 | TRBV7-8 | . | 14 | . | CASSSPVASNEQFF | TGTGCCAGCAGCTCGCCTGTGGCGAGCAATGAGCAGTTCTTC
TRBJ2-7 | TRBV4-1 | . | 16 | . | CASSQDVSGSSYEQYF | TGCGCCAGCAGCCAAGATGTCAGCGGTAGCTCCTACGAGCAGTACTTC
TRBJ1-2 | TRBV13 | . | 14 | TRBD1 | CASSFGQVVYGYTF | TGTGCCAGCAGCTTCGGACAGGTAGTCTATGGCTACACCTTC
TRBJ2-3 | TRBV11-2 | . | 15 | TRBD1 | CASSLQGTGVDTQYF | TGTGCCAGCAGCTTACAGGGAACAGGGGTAGATACGCAGTATTTT
TRBJ2-1 | TRBV19 | . | 16 | TRBD2 | CASTPSGSASYNEQFF | TGTGCCAGTACCCCGAGCGGGAGTGCCTCCTACAATGAGCAGTTCTTC
TRBJ2-2 | TRBV6-5 | . | 15 | TRBD2 | CASSPGLYNTGELFF | TGTGCCAGCAGCCCGGGACTATATAACACCGGGGAGCTGTTTTTT
TRBJ2-7 | TRBV19 | . | 14 | . | CATSLPGLSYEQYF | TGTGCCACCTCACTTCCGGGCCTGAGCTACGAGCAGTACTTC
TRBJ1-2 | TRBV7-9 | . | 14 | . | CASSLGHTNYGYTF | TGTGCCAGCAGCTTGGGACACACAAACTATGGCTACACCTTC
TRBJ2-7 | TRBV19 | . | 13 | TRBD2 | CASRLAGAGEQYF | TGTGCCAGTAGACTAGCGGGAGCCGGCGAGCAGTACTTC
TRBJ2-7 | TRBV5-4 | . | 12 | . | CASRGSDYRTYF | TGTGCCAGCAGAGGCAGCGACTACCGGACTTACTTC
TRBJ1-1 | TRBV12-5 | . | 13 | . | CASGKDTYTEAFF | TGTGCTAGTGGTAAGGACACTTACACTGAAGCTTTCTTT
TRBJ2-7 | TRBV12-5 | once | 16 | TRBD1 | CASGNYRTGGDYEQYF | TGTGCTAGTGGTAACTATAGGACAGGGGGTGACTACGAGCAGTACTTC
TRBJ2-1 | TRBV7-8 | . | 19 | TRBD2 | CASSLGLPGVAGVNNEQFF | TGTGCCAGCAGCTTAGGCCTACCGGGAGTAGCGGGAGTTAACAATGAGCAGTTCTTC
TRBJ2-5 | TRBV6-1 | once | 15 | TRBD2 | CASIPRGEIGETQYF | TGTGCCAGCATTCCGCGGGGGGAAATAGGCGAGACCCAGTACTTC
TRBJ2-3 | TRBV4-3 | . | 13 | TRBD1 | CASSSGQGDTQYF | TGCGCCAGCAGTTCGGGACAGGGGGATACGCAGTATTTT